The clone carrying this T cell receptor beta chain was found once. The data stem from a study of CD8+ T cells in alopecia areata. Once RNA had been extracted, it was reverse transcribed into cDNA to act as the sequencing template. The assay was immunoSEQ multiplex PCR, and TCRdb's table has in-frame clones only and misses some. The data hold 150,000 or so clones, with about 87% observed a single time. V was shortened by 0 bases and J by 6 bases, with 11 bases between the two germline ends. CDR3 size: 15 residues. Germline lookup yields CDR1 MGHRA and CDR2 YSYEKL. This chain connects TRBV4-1 to TRBJ2-2, with D perhaps TRBD2 (6 bases). The source of this sequence is a human donor with alopecia areata. The source material was CD8+ T cells sorted from blood, sampled at week 0. CDR3 region: CASSQDLRGSGELFF. CDR3 DNA sequence: TGCGCCAGCAGCCAAGATTTGCGGGGCTCCGGGGAGCTGTTTTTT.